The 16 T cell receptor beta chains below all came from one sample that was sequenced in a study of Ad26.COV2.S vaccination and SARS-CoV-2 variants. As to treatment: over 15 received Ad26.COV2.S at low or high dose, single or two shots; several received placebo; per-sample allocation not given. Sample collection was performed on day 63 after the first vaccine or placebo injection. Measured with immunoSEQ multiplex PCR; TCRdb has only the in-frame clones, and not every one. The sample contains about 500,000 clones, about 89% of which appear only once. The starting material was peripheral blood, obtained in a trial of Ad26.COV2.S vaccine versus placebo. The receptors come from a person aged 18-65 years who received the Ad26.COV2.S COVID-19 vaccine or a placebo.

The chain has TRBV4-1 and TRBJ1-6; weak D call: TRBD1 (6 bases). The CDR3 is 16 amino acids. V was pared by 1 base and J by 3 bases, with 10 bases between. Per germline, CDR1 MGHRA and CDR2 YSYEKL. CDR3 nucleotide sequence: TGCGCCAGCAGCCAAGTCTCACAGGGCTATAATTCACCCCTCCACTTT. Amino acid sequence: CASSQVSQGYNSPLHF.

The chain employs TRBV29-1 and TRBJ1-1, with 8 bases that match TRBD1. CDR3 length: 14 amino acids. Germline V CDR1 and CDR2: SQVTM, ANQGSEA. J lost 2 bases, V lost 4 bases, and 6 bases had no gene match. The CDR3 here is CSVVKDRVNTEAFF. For the CDR3, the DNA is TGCAGCGTTGTTAAGGACAGGGTTAACACTGAAGCTTTCTTT.

On this clone: One end of the junction is discordant with germline, which a read error may explain. The chain recombines TRBV7-9 with TRBJ1-2; TRBD1 might be the D (5 bases). Germline loops: CDR1 SEHNR, CDR2 FQNEAQ (reference sequence). The CDR3 contains 14 residues. The CDR3 sequence: CASSLTQANYGYAF. Here the CDR3 DNA reads TGTGCCAGCAGCTTAACACAGGCTAACTATGGCTACGCCTTC.

CDR3 protein: CATAGRTSGTYEQYF. Written as DNA, the CDR3 is TGTGCCACCGCGGGGAGGACTAGCGGAACCTACGAGCAGTACTTC. This chain connects TRBV6-5 to TRBJ2-7; 10 nucleotides align to TRBD2. The CDR3 is 15 residues long. Trimming at V came to 10 bases and at J to 2 bases, leaving 11 bases not matched to a gene. The germline V gene encodes CDR1 MNHEY and CDR2 SVGAGI.

In DNA, the CDR3 is TGTGCCAGCAGCCGGGGGGCAAGCACTGAAGCTTTCTTT. Its translation: CASSRGASTEAFF. V and J are TRBV6-4 and TRBJ1-1, with a tentative D call TRBD1 (6 bases). V lost 6 bases and J 4 bases, leaving 12 bases between the germline ends. The CDR3 covers 13 residues. Germline assignment: CDR1 MRHNA and CDR2 SNTAGT.

The chain employs TRBV25-1 and TRBJ2-3, with 11 bases aligning to TRBD2. V lost 5 bases to trimming and J lost 5 bases; unmatched junction nucleotides: 9. Germline V gives CDR1 MGHDK, CDR2 SYGVNS. The CDR3 has 16 residues. CDR3 bases: TGTGCCAGCAGTTGGCGCACTAGCGGGAGTATAGATACGCAGTATTTT. Amino acid sequence: CASSWRTSGSIDTQYF.

The gene calls are TRBV30 and TRBJ2-2; either TRBD1 or TRBD2 may supply D (5 bases each). V lost 8 bases to trimming and J lost 5 bases, with 18 bases between them. Germline CDR1 reads GTSNPN; CDR2 reads SVGIG (reference sequence). This CDR3 comprises 14 residues. CDR3: CARTWGTRTGELFF. In nucleotides, the CDR3 is TGTGCCCGGACTTGGGGGACGCGGACCGGGGAGCTGTTTTTT. Drawing the rest from reference TRBV30 and TRBJ2-2, the complete variable domain is SQTIHQWPATLVQPVGSPLSLECTVEGTSNPNLYWYRQAAGRGLQLLFYSVGIGQISSEVPQNLSASRPQDRQFILSSKKLLLSDSGFYLCARTWGTRTGELFFGEGSRLTVL.

The genes are TRBV6-4 and TRBJ1-6; unclear D gene. The CDR3 sequence is 13 residues long. V lost 3 bases, J lost 7 bases, and 7 bases lay in between. Germline V lookup: CDR1 MRHNA, CDR2 SNTAGT. DNA of the CDR3: TGTGCCAGCAGTGAAGGAAGAAATTCACCCCTCCACTTT. Translation: CASSEGRNSPLHF.

The chain uses TRBV10-1 and TRBJ2-1; D ambiguous. Germline-derived CDR1 and CDR2 are WNHNN and SYGVQD (reference sequence). V gave up 5 bases and J gave up 0 bases, with 17 bases separating them. CDR3 size: 17 residues. Here the CDR3 DNA reads TGCGCCAGCAGTAAGTATGGCGGCCCGAGCTCCTACAATGAGCAGTTCTTC. This encodes CASSKYGGPSSYNEQFF.

This clone has a single count. This sequence joins TRBV24-1 and TRBJ2-2, with TRBD1 as a possible D gene (5 bases). Per the germline V gene, CDR1 is KGHDR and CDR2 is SFDVKD. V shed 9 bases and J shed 1 base, with 11 bases lying between them. This CDR3 is built from 14 residues. The CDR3 DNA reads TGTGCCACCCAACAGGCCATGAACACCGGGGAGCTGTTTTTT. Translating gives CATQQAMNTGELFF.

J is TRBJ1-2 and V is TRBV5-4; 11 nucleotides agree with TRBD1. There are 15 residues in the CDR3. With V trimmed by 4 bases and J by 4 bases, 6 bases remained unmatched. Germline assignment: CDR1 SGHNT and CDR2 YYREEE (reference sequence). The CDR3 spells CASSPRTGGTYGYTF. In DNA, the CDR3 is TGTGCCAGCAGCCCTAGGACAGGGGGCACCTATGGCTACACCTTC.

The J gene is TRBJ2-5, the V gene TRBV21-1; the table names TRBD2, a call not compared with the DNA. TRBV21-1 is a listed pseudogene. This CDR3 spans 20 amino acids. The CDR3 nucleotides read TGTGCCAGCAGCGTAGGGGGACTAGCGGGTACATCGCCTCCATCAGAGACCCAGTACTTC. Its protein is CASSVGGLAGTSPPSETQYF.

The genes are TRBV9 and TRBJ2-7; tentative D call: TRBD1 (6 bases). In germline, CDR1 is SGDLS, CDR2 YYNGEE. V lost 0 bases and J 3 bases, leaving 10 bases between the germline ends. The CDR3 is made up of 14 amino acids. The CDR3 is CASSVGQAYYEQYF. The DNA of the CDR3 is TGTGCCAGCAGCGTAGGACAGGCCTACTACGAGCAGTACTTC.

This chain uses TRBV30 with TRBJ1-5; D is unresolved. Germline loops: CDR1 GTSNPN, CDR2 SVGIG (reference sequence). This CDR3 has 13 residues. The V end was cut by 2 bases, the J end by 8 bases, with 13 bases between. CDR3 amino acids: CAWSSWLKEPQHF. In nucleotides, the CDR3 is TGTGCCTGGAGTAGTTGGCTCAAGGAGCCCCAGCATTTT.

The chain carries TRBV11-1 and TRBJ1-1, with no clear D. Looked up from germline, CDR1 is SGHAT and CDR2 is FQDESV (reference sequence). V was shortened by 2 bases and J by 1 base, with 8 bases between the two germline ends. The CDR3 is 14 amino acids. CDR3 nucleotide sequence: TGTGCCAGCAGCTTAATCCCCGCGAACACTGAAGCTTTCTTT. It encodes CASSLIPANTEAFF.

V gene TRBV6-6 combines with J gene TRBJ2-3; 7 bases match TRBD1. The CDR3 sequence is 15 residues long. J gave up 2 bases and V 5 bases, and 7 bases lay outside the gene matches. Germline V CDR1 and CDR2: MNHNY, SVGAGI (reference sequence). As DNA, the CDR3 is TGTGCCAGCAGTGCCAGGGGGAAAAACACAGATACGCAGTATTTT. Protein sequence: CASSARGKNTDTQYF.